The 19 T cell receptor beta chains in this list originate from one sample, sequenced in a study of T-cell memory formation after mild COVID-19. TCRdb passed the 5' RACE reads through MiXCR, listing each CDR3 protein once. The data hold about 560,000 distinct CDR3 sequences, with roughly 22% observed a single time. What was sequenced was PBMCs or a T cell subset sorted from them (not recorded which). These receptors were obtained from an adult woman who had mild COVID-19 (a few samples of this study predate the infection). Cell type and time point are not known.

This clonotype was detected only a few times. This chain joins TRBV24-1 and TRBJ2-2; D is ambiguous. The CDR3 is 12 amino acids. V was cut by 7 bases and J by 5 bases, with 7 bases left in between. The germline V gene has CDR1 KGHDR and CDR2 SFDVKD. CDR3 region: CATRKETGELFF. CDR3 nucleotide sequence: TGTGCCACCAGGAAGGAAACCGGGGAGCTGTTTTTT.

This clonotype was counted a few times. This chain uses TRBV20-1 with TRBJ2-3; D is uncertain. This CDR3 is 11 amino acids long. V was clipped by 7 bases and J by 7 bases, with 12 bases between them. Germline-derived CDR1 and CDR2 are DFQATT and SNEGSKA (reference sequence). The chain's CDR3 is CSGHISYTQYF. DNA of the CDR3: TGCAGTGGTCACATAAGCTATACGCAGTATTTT.

In this sample, this clonotype turned up a few times. This rearrangement joins TRBV5-1 to TRBJ2-7, with TRBD1 matching 11 bases. Germline V gene data show CDR1 as SGHRS and CDR2 as YFSETQ. J gave up 3 bases and V 3 bases, and 8 bases lay outside the gene matches. The CDR3 runs to 16 residues. CDR3 sequence: CASSSHGGTGGYEQYF. The CDR3 bases are TGCGCCAGCAGCTCCCATGGGGGGACAGGGGGCTACGAGCAGTACTTC.

This clonotype was observed a handful of times. The genes are TRBV7-2 and TRBJ1-2, with TRBD1 matching 7 bases. With 0 bases clipped from V and 6 bases from J, the junction kept 4 bases outside the gene matches. CDR3 length: 14 amino acids. Germline V lookup: CDR1 SGHTA, CDR2 FQGNSA. CDR3 sequence (DNA): TGTGCCAGCAGCTTAGCGAGAGACAGGGATGGCTACACCTTC. Amino acid sequence: CASSLARDRDGYTF.

This clonotype has just a few counts. The V gene is TRBV2, the J gene TRBJ2-2, with a weak D call TRBD1 (5 bases). The CDR3 covers 15 residues. Germline values: CDR1 SNHLY, CDR2 FYNNEI. Trimming left V 9 bases short and J 6 bases short, with 20 bases between. CDR3 loop: CASHLDTRPSGELFF. CDR3 sequence (DNA): TGTGCCAGTCACTTGGACACGCGACCTTCCGGGGAGCTGTTTTTT.

The chain combines TRBV24-1 with TRBJ2-3; D ambiguous. V gave up 3 bases and J gave up 2 bases, with 14 bases separating them. The CDR3 runs to 16 residues. Germline V gene lookup returns CDR1 KGHDR and CDR2 SFDVKD. CDR3 in amino acids: CATSDLGRENTDTQYF. The CDR3 coding sequence is TGTGCCACCAGTGATCTTGGAAGGGAAAACACAGATACGCAGTATTTT.

The CDR3 DNA reads TGTGCCAGCAGCTTTACCGGGTCGCGGGAAGCTTTCTTT. Translating gives CASSFTGSREAFF. The rearrangement joins TRBV7-3 to TRBJ1-1; D remains ambiguous. The length of the CDR3 is 13 residues. Looked up from germline, CDR1 is SGHTA and CDR2 is FQGTGA. Trimming cost V 3 bases and J 8 bases, with 13 bases left between them.

This clonotype was observed a few times. V gene TRBV19 combines with J gene TRBJ1-1; TRBD1 aligns across 9 bases. V was clipped by 7 bases and J by 5 bases; unmatched bases: 8. Germline loops: CDR1 LNHDA, CDR2 SQIVND (reference sequence). The CDR3 is made up of 14 amino acids. The CDR3: CASKRDRVATEAFF. The CDR3 region has the DNA TGTGCCAGTAAGAGGGACAGGGTCGCGACTGAAGCTTTCTTT.

This clonotype was seen only a few times. This chain joins TRBV20-1 and TRBJ1-5; TRBD1 might be the D (6 bases). Germline CDR1 and CDR2: DFQATT and SNEGSKA (reference sequence). The CDR3 spans 15 residues. V lost 3 bases and J lost 8, with 20 bases in between. CDR3: CSASHDRWGREPQHF. CDR3 DNA sequence: TGCAGTGCTAGCCATGACAGGTGGGGACGGGAGCCCCAGCATTTT.

The chain recombines TRBV12-3 or TRBV12-4 with TRBJ2-4, with 10 positions matching TRBD2. J lost 7 bases, V lost 5 bases, and 8 bases had no gene match. The CDR3 has 15 residues. In DNA, the CDR3 is TGTGCCAGCAGTCCGGAGCGGGGGGGCTGGAACATTCAGTACTTC. This gives the protein CASSPERGGWNIQYF.

This clonotype was recorded a few times. The V gene is TRBV6-5, the J gene TRBJ2-5, with TRBD2 identical over 8 bases. The length of the CDR3 is 16 residues. With V trimmed by 0 bases and J by 7 bases, 10 bases remained unmatched. CDR1 and CDR2 from the germline V gene are MNHEY and SVGAGI. The CDR3 DNA reads as TGTGCCAGCAGTTACTCCAGGCACGGGACTAGTCGGACCCAGTACTTC. It translates to CASSYSRHGTSRTQYF.

This clonotype was counted a single time. This chain links TRBV5-1 with TRBJ2-7; D possibly corresponds to TRBD1 (6 bases). The CDR3 has 16 amino acids. Germline V gives CDR1 SGHRS, CDR2 YFSETQ. The V gene lost 4 bases and the J gene lost 2 bases, with 19 bases spanning the gap. The CDR3 here is CASSRGVDSTTYEQYF. The DNA of the CDR3 is TGCGCCAGCAGCCGAGGGGTGGACAGTACTACCTACGAGCAGTACTTC.

This clonotype appeared a few times. The rearrangement joins TRBV5-1 to TRBJ2-1, with D perhaps TRBD1 (6 bases). This CDR3 is built from 16 residues. Trimming took 7 bases from V and 0 from J, leaving 17 bases between them. Per the germline V gene, CDR1 is SGHRS and CDR2 is YFSETQ. CDR3 sequence: CASGGRSTSSYNEQFF. CDR3 bases: TGCGCCAGCGGGGGCAGGAGCACGAGCTCCTACAATGAGCAGTTCTTC.

The rearrangement uses TRBV10-3 and TRBJ2-3; possible D gene TRBD1, 5 bases. This CDR3 is built from 13 residues. The V end was cut by 4 bases, the J end by 0 bases, with 5 bases between. The germline V gene has CDR1 ENHRY and CDR2 SYGVKD. The CDR3, as DNA: TGTGCCATCAGTGGGACAAGCACAGATACGCAGTATTTT. Protein sequence: CAISGTSTDTQYF.

V is TRBV29-1 and J is TRBJ1-1; 7 bases align to TRBD1. This CDR3 is 13 amino acids long. The V and J ends lost 6 bases and 6 bases, in that order; junction bases with no gene match: 10. Germline-derived CDR1 and CDR2 are SQVTM and ANQGSEA. This CDR3 is CSVSPEGAAEAFF. In DNA, the CDR3 is TGCAGCGTCTCGCCCGAGGGGGCTGCTGAAGCTTTCTTT.

This clonotype was detected only a few times. J is TRBJ2-1 and V is TRBV24-1; D gene unclear. The CDR3 runs to 14 residues. The V and J ends lost 0 bases and 6 bases respectively, with 8 bases between them. In germline, CDR1 is KGHDR, CDR2 SFDVKD. CDR3 protein: CATSDLRTGNEQFF. For the CDR3, the DNA is TGTGCCACCAGTGATTTGCGGACCGGCAATGAGCAGTTCTTC.

CDR3 sequence reads: CASSLGTGSSSTDTQYF. The CDR3 nucleotides are TGTGCCAGCAGCTTAGGTACAGGGAGCTCTAGCACAGATACGCAGTATTTT. This chain joins TRBV7-9 and TRBJ2-3; tentative D call: TRBD1 (6 bases). The CDR3 length is 17 residues. Per the germline V gene, CDR1 is SEHNR and CDR2 is FQNEAQ (reference sequence). V dropped 1 base and J dropped 0 bases, with 14 bases sitting between them.

The V gene is TRBV24-1, the J gene TRBJ2-1, with TRBD2 identical over 9 bases. The germline V gene has CDR1 KGHDR and CDR2 SFDVKD. The V gene end was trimmed by 4 bases and the J gene end by 0 bases; junction bases not matched to a gene: 3. This CDR3 region has 16 residues. The CDR3 nucleotides are TGTGCCACCAGTGAGTTTAGCGGGAGCTCCTACAATGAGCAGTTCTTC. It yields the protein CATSEFSGSSYNEQFF.

V and J are TRBV6-6 and TRBJ2-3; the D call may be TRBD1 or TRBD2 (5 bases each). CDR1 MNHNY and CDR2 SVGAGI come from the germline V gene (reference sequence). Trimming took off 6 bases at V and 5 bases at J, with 21 bases between the two ends. This CDR3 has 16 amino acids. The DNA for the CDR3 is TGTGCCAGCAGCTCCACAGGACTGACCCGAGGAGATACGCAGTATTTT. Its translation is CASSSTGLTRGDTQYF.